This T cell receptor beta chain was recovered during a study of graft-versus-host responses after intestinal transplantation. Repertoires were generated with immunoSEQ multiplex PCR, while TCRdb's copy carries only in-frame clones and drops some. The repertoire consists of around 15,000 clones, with around two thirds occurring once and the leading ten covering around 3.3%. The CDR3 runs to 15 residues. Germline V gene lookup returns CDR1 MNHNS and CDR2 SASEGT. Trimming shortened V by 3 bases and J by 11 bases, and 20 bases separated the two germline ends. The graft tissue was processed, and this released both intraepithelial and lamina propria lymphocytes.

The clonotype originates from a human patient who received an intestinal transplant, so some T cells may come from the graft donor. The chain carries TRBV6-1 and TRBJ2-1, with D perhaps TRBD2 (5 bases). This material consisted of ileum tissue, taken 14 days after transplant. The DNA for the CDR3 is TGTGCCAGCAGTGATGTGGCTAGCATGCTCGCTCAGCAGTTCTTC. Its translation: CASSDVASMLAQQFF.